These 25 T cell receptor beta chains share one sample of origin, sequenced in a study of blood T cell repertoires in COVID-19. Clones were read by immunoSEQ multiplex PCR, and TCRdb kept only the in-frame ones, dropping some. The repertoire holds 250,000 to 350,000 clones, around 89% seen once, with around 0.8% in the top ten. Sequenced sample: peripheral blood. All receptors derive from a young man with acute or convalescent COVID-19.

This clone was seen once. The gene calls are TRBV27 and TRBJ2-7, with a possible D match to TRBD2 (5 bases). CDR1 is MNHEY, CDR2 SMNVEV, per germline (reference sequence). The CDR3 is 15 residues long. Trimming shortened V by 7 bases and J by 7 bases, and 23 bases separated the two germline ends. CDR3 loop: CASTSSGSGTREQYF. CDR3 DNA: TGTGCCAGCACCAGTTCGGGTTCGGGAACGAGGGAGCAGTACTTC.

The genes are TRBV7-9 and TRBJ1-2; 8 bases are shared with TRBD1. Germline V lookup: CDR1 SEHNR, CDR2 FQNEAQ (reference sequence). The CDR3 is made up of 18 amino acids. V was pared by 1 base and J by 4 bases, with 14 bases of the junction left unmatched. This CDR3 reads CASSLGGQEKLYGYGYTF. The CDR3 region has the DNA TGTGCCAGCAGCTTAGGGGGACAGGAGAAACTTTACGGCTATGGCTACACCTTC. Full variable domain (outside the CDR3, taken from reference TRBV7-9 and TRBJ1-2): DTGVSQNPRHKITKRGQNVTFRCDPISEHNRLYWYRQTLGQGPEFLTYFQNEAQLEKSRLLSDRFSAERPKGSFSTLEIQRTEQGDSAMYLCASSLGGQEKLYGYGYTFGSGTRLTVV.

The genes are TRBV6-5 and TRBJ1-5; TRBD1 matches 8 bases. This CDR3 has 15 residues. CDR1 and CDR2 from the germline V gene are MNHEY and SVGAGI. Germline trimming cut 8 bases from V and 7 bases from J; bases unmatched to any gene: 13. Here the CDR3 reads CASASGQGRIQPQHF. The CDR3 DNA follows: TGTGCCAGCGCATCCGGACAGGGTCGTATCCAGCCCCAGCATTTT.

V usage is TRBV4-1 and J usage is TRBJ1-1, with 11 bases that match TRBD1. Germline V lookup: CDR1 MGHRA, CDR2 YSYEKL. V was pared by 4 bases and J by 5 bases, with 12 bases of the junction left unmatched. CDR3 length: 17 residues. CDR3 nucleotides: TGCGCCAGCAGCCTAGGGACAGGGGGGGTGTCGTGGACTGAAGCTTTCTTT. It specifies CASSLGTGGVSWTEAFF.

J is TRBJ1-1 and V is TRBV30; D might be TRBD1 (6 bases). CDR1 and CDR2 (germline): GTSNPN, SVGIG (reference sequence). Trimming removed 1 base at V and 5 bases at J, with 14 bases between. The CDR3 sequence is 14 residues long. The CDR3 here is CAWSATTGRTEAFF. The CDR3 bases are TGTGCCTGGAGTGCAACTACAGGGCGGACTGAAGCTTTCTTT.

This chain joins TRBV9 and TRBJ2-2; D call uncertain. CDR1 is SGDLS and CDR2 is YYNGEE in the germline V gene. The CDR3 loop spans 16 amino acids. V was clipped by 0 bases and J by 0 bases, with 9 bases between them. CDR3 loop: CASSVVPYANTGELFF. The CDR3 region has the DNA TGTGCCAGCAGCGTAGTTCCCTACGCGAACACCGGGGAGCTGTTTTTT.

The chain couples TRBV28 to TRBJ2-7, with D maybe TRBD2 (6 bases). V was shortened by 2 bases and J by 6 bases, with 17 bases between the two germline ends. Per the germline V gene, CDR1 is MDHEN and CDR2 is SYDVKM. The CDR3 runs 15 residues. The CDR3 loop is CASSLVLGGSGEQYF. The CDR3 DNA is TGTGCCAGCAGTTTAGTTCTGGGGGGTTCGGGCGAGCAGTACTTC.

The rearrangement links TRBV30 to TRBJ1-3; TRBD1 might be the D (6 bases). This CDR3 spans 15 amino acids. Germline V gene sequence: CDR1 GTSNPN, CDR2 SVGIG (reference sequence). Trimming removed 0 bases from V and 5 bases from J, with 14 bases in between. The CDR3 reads CAWSVRAGARNTIYF. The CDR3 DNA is TGTGCCTGGAGTGTACGGGCAGGGGCTCGAAACACCATATATTTT.

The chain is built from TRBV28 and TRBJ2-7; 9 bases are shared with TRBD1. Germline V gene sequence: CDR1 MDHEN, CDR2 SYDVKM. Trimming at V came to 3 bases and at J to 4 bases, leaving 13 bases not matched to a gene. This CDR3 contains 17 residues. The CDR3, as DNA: TGTGCCAGCAGTTTCCCACCCACCGGGACAGGGATGTACGAGCAGTACTTC. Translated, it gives CASSFPPTGTGMYEQYF.

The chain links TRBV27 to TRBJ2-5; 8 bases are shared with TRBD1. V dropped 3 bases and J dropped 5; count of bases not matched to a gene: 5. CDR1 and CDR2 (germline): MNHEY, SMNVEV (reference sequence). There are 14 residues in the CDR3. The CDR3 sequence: CASSLTGVGETQYF. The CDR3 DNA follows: TGTGCCAGCAGTTTGACAGGGGTTGGCGAGACCCAGTACTTC.

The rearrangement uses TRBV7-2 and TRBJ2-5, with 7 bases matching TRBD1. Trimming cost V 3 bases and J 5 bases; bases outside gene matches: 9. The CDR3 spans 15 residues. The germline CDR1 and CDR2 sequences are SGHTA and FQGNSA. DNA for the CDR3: TGTGCCAGCAGCTTCGACAGGGATGTCATGGAGACCCAGTACTTC. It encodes CASSFDRDVMETQYF.

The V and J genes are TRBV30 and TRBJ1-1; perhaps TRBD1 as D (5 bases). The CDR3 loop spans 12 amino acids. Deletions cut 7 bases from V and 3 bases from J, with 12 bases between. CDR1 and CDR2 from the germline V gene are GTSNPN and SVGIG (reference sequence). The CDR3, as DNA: TGTGCCTTCCAGGGAGGTTACACTGAAGCTTTCTTT. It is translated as CAFQGGYTEAFF.

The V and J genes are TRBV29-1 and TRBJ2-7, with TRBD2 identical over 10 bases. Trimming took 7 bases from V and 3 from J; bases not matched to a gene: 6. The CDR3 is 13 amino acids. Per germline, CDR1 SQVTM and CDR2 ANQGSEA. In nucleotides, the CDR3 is TGCAGCGCTACTAGCGGGAATATCTACGAGCAGTACTTC. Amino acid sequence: CSATSGNIYEQYF.

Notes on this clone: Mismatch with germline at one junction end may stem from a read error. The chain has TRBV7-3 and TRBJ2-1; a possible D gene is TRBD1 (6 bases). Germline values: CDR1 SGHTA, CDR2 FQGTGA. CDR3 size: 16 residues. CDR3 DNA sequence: TGTGCCAGCAGCATAACACCCTTGAGGGGGTCTGATGAGCAGTTCTTC. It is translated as CASSITPLRGSDEQFF.

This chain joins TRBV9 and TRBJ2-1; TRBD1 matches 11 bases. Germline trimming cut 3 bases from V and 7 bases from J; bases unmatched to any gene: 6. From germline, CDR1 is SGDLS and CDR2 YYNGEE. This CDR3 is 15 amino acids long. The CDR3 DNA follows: TGTGCCAGCAGCGACCGGGACAGGGGGTTTAATGAGCAGTTCTTC. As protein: CASSDRDRGFNEQFF.

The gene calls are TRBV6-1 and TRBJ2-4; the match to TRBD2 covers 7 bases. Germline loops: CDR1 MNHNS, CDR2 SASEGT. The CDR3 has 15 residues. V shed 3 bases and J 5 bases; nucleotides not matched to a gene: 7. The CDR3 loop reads CASSEPTAGENIQYF. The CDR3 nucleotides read TGTGCCAGCAGTGAGCCGACTGCGGGAGAAAACATTCAGTACTTC.

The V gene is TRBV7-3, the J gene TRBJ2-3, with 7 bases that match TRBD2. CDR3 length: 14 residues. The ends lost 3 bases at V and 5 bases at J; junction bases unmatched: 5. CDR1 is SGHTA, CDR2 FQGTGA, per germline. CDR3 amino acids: CASSFSGVGDTQYF. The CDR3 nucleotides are TGTGCCAGCAGCTTCAGCGGGGTGGGAGATACGCAGTATTTT.

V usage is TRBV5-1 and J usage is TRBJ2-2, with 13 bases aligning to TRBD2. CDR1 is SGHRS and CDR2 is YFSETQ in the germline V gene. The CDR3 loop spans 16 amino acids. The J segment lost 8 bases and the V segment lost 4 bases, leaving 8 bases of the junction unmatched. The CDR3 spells CASSSGLAGAEGELFF. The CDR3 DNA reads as TGCGCCAGCAGCAGCGGACTAGCGGGGGCGGAAGGGGAGCTGTTTTTT.

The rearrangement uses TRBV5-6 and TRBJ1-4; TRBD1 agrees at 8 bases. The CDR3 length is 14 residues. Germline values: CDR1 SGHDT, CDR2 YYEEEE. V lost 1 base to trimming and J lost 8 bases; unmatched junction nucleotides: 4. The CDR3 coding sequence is TGTGCCAGCAGCTTGCGACAGGGGTGGGAAAAACTGTTTTTT. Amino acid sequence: CASSLRQGWEKLFF.

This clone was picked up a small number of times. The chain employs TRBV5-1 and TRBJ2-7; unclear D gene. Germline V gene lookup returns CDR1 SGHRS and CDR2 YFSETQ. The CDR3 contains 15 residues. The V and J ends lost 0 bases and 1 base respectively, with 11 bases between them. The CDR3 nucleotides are TGCGCCAGCAGCTTGGGACCAGGTGGGTCCTACGAGCAGTACTTC. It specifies CASSLGPGGSYEQYF.

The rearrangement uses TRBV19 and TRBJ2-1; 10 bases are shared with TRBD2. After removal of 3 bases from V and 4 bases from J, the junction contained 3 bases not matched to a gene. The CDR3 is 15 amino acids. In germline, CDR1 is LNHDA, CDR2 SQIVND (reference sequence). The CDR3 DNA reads TGTGCCAGTAGTATCTTACTAGCGGGGTACAATGAGCAGTTCTTC. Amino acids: CASSILLAGYNEQFF.

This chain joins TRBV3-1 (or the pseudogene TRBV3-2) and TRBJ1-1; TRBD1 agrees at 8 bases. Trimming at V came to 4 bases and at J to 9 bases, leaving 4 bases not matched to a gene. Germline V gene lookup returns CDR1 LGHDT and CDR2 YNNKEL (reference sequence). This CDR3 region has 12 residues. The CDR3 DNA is TGTGCCAGCAGCCTATGGACAGGGAAAGCTTTCTTT. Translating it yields CASSLWTGKAFF.

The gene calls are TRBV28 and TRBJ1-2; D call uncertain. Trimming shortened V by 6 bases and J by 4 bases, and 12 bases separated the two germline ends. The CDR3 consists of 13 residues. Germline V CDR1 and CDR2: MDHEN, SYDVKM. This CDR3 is CASRVSGVYGYTF. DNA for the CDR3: TGTGCCAGCAGGGTATCCGGGGTCTATGGCTACACCTTC.

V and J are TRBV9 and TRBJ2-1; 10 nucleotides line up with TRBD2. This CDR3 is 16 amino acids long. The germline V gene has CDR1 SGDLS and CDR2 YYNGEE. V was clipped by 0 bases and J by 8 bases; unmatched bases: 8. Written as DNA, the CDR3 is TGTGCCAGCAGCGTAGCCGCTAGCGGGAGATCTCATGAGCAGTTCTTC. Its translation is CASSVAASGRSHEQFF.

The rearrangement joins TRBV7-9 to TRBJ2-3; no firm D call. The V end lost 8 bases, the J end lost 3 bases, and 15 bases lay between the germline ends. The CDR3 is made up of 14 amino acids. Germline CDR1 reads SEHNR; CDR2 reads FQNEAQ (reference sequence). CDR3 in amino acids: CASSRRSSTDTQYF. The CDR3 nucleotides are TGTGCCAGCTCTCGTCGGAGTTCTACAGATACGCAGTATTTT. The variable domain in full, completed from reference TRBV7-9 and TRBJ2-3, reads DTGVSQNPRHKITKRGQNVTFRCDPISEHNRLYWYRQTLGQGPEFLTYFQNEAQLEKSRLLSDRFSAERPKGSFSTLEIQRTEQGDSAMYLCASSRRSSTDTQYFGPGTRLTVL.